Listed here are 24 T cell receptor beta chains from one sample, sequenced in a study of T cells after somatic rescue of genetic block (dated by TCRdb to between 2020 and 2021). Library creation used the immunoSEQ multiplex PCR assay. This immuneACCESS table, as held by TCRdb, lists in-frame sequences with V and J called but not all clones. Of the missing ones, under half trace to an unresolved V gene in checked studies; the others have no known cause. In all, the sample holds 85,000 to 90,000 clones, and about 90% of those were seen once. About 1.5% of the sample goes to the ten largest clones. Sample: peripheral blood mononuclear cells (PBMCs). Receptor source: a young woman.

The J gene is TRBJ2-5, the V gene TRBV7-9, with D maybe TRBD1 (5 bases). The germline V gene encodes CDR1 SEHNR and CDR2 FQNEAQ (reference sequence). This CDR3 is 13 amino acids long. V was cut by 6 bases and J by 0 bases, with 8 bases left in between. The CDR3, as DNA: TGTGCCAGCAGAACAGGCAACCAAGAGACCCAGTACTTC. Encoded protein: CASRTGNQETQYF.

The chain carries TRBV11-2 and TRBJ1-2; 8 nucleotides align to TRBD1. This CDR3 spans 14 amino acids. Germline assignment: CDR1 SGHAT and CDR2 FQNNGV. V shed 6 bases and J 6 bases; nucleotides not matched to a gene: 9. The CDR3 bases are TGTGCCAGCAGAAACCCCGGGACAGGAGATGGCTACACCTTC. Its translation is CASRNPGTGDGYTF. Full variable domain (missing parts from reference TRBV11-2 and TRBJ1-2): EAGVAQSPRYKIIEKRQSVAFWCNPISGHATLYWYQQILGQGPKLLIQFQNNGVVDDSQLPKDRFSAERLKGVDSTLKIQPAKLEDSAVYLCASRNPGTGDGYTFGSGTRLTVV.

This sequence joins TRBV27 and TRBJ2-1, with D perhaps being TRBD1 or TRBD2 (5 bases each). Trimming removed 3 bases from V and 7 bases from J, with 19 bases in between. Germline CDR1 MNHEY, CDR2 SMNVEV (reference sequence). The CDR3 length is 16 residues. CDR3 DNA: TGTGCCAGCAGTTTGGCAGGGCTACTAGAACAAAATGAGCAGTTCTTC. Its translation: CASSLAGLLEQNEQFF.

The chain carries TRBV6-1 and TRBJ1-2; perhaps TRBD1 as D (5 bases). Germline-derived CDR1 and CDR2 are MNHNS and SASEGT. This CDR3 is 13 amino acids long. Trimming removed 8 bases from V and 5 bases from J, with 15 bases in between. This CDR3 is CASRREGNYGYTF. For the CDR3, the DNA is TGTGCCAGCCGTCGGGAGGGGAATTATGGCTACACCTTC.

This chain uses TRBV18 with TRBJ2-7, with 12 nucleotides matching TRBD1. Germline V gives CDR1 KGHSH, CDR2 LQKENI. The CDR3 length is 16 residues. The V segment lost 6 bases and the J segment 0 bases; nucleotides outside the gene matches: 6. The CDR3 nucleotides are TGTGCCAGCTCCGGGACAGGGGGCCTAAGCTCCTACGAGCAGTACTTC. Its translation: CASSGTGGLSSYEQYF. Together with reference TRBV18 and TRBJ2-7, the CDR3 gives the full variable domain: NAGVMQNPRHLVRRRGQEARLRCSPMKGHSHVYWYRQLPEEGLKFMVYLQKENIIDESGMPKERFSAEFPKEGPSILRIQQVVRGDSAAYFCASSGTGGLSSYEQYFGPGTRLTVT.

The gene calls are TRBV19 and TRBJ1-3; D not resolved. The CDR3 totals 13 residues. V lost 1 base and J 6 bases, leaving 7 bases between the germline ends. From germline, CDR1 is LNHDA and CDR2 SQIVND (reference sequence). The CDR3 protein is CASSIGAENTIYF. The CDR3, as DNA: TGTGCCAGTAGTATAGGGGCAGAAAACACCATATATTTT.

CDR3 coding DNA: TGTGCCAGTAGTGTCACAAACCACCCCCCGGGGCCCAGTGGTGGCTACACCTTC. Its protein is CASSVTNHPPGPSGGYTF. This sequence joins TRBV19 and TRBJ1-2; possible D gene TRBD1, 5 bases. V lost 5 bases to trimming and J lost 7 bases, with 29 bases between them. This CDR3 is 18 amino acids long. The germline V gene encodes CDR1 LNHDA and CDR2 SQIVND (reference sequence).

The rearrangement uses TRBV29-1 and TRBJ2-3; no clear D gene. This CDR3 region has 11 residues. Trimming cost V 6 bases and J 1 base, with 5 bases left between them. Germline V lookup: CDR1 SQVTM, CDR2 ANQGSEA. This CDR3 is CSVLRTDTQYF. The CDR3 DNA is TGCAGCGTCCTTCGCACAGATACGCAGTATTTT.

The chain is built from TRBV6-5 and TRBJ2-7; D unclear. CDR3 length: 12 amino acids. CDR1 is MNHEY and CDR2 is SVGAGI in the germline V gene. Trimming cost V 4 bases and J 0 bases, with 4 bases left between them. The CDR3: CASSSFSYEQYF. The CDR3 DNA reads as TGTGCCAGCAGTTCCTTCTCCTACGAGCAGTACTTC.

J is TRBJ1-2 and V is TRBV29-1; 9 bases align to TRBD1. Germline CDR1 SQVTM, CDR2 ANQGSEA. The CDR3 length is 15 residues. V lost 0 bases, J lost 4 bases, and 6 bases stayed unmatched. In nucleotides, the CDR3 is TGCAGCGTTGAAGATCCGGGGACAGGGTTCTATGGCTACACCTTC. It translates to CSVEDPGTGFYGYTF.

J is TRBJ2-5 and V is TRBV28; TRBD1 matches 7 bases. The CDR3 is 15 amino acids. Germline CDR1 MDHEN, CDR2 SYDVKM. V was pared by 7 bases and J by 5 bases, with 13 bases of the junction left unmatched. CDR3 region: CASTRDRVKAETQYF. CDR3 DNA: TGTGCCAGCACCCGAGACAGGGTTAAGGCCGAGACCCAGTACTTC.

This clone was seen a handful of times. The rearrangement joins TRBV30 to TRBJ1-3; 7 bases fit TRBD1. The CDR3 runs to 14 residues. V trimming: 4 bases; J trimming: 7 bases; junction bases outside the gene matches: 10. CDR1 is GTSNPN and CDR2 is SVGIG in the germline V gene (reference sequence). CDR3 in DNA: TGTGCCTGGACCCCGGAGGCAGGGGGGAACACCATATATTTT. Protein: CAWTPEAGGNTIYF.

The chain uses TRBV7-9 and TRBJ2-1; D is perhaps TRBD2 (6 bases). This CDR3 is built from 17 residues. The ends were cut back, 0 bases at V and 11 bases at J, with 23 bases in the middle. The germline V gene encodes CDR1 SEHNR and CDR2 FQNEAQ (reference sequence). The CDR3 bases are TGTGCCAGCAGCTTAGCCGGGGCGGGGCTCCTACTCTCGCAGCAGTTCTTC. It specifies CASSLAGAGLLLSQQFF.

The genes are TRBV2 and TRBJ1-1, with D unclear. V was pared by 0 bases and J by 1 base, with 12 bases between. CDR1 is SNHLY, CDR2 FYNNEI, per germline. The CDR3 totals 16 residues. This CDR3 is CASSEALVGRNTEAFF. CDR3 sequence (DNA): TGTGCCAGCAGTGAAGCGCTAGTGGGGAGGAACACTGAAGCTTTCTTT.

The genes are TRBV18 and TRBJ2-7, with 8 bases matching TRBD1. Trimming cost V 0 bases and J 3 bases; bases outside gene matches: 7. Per germline, CDR1 KGHSH and CDR2 LQKENI. The CDR3 loop spans 16 amino acids. CDR3 nucleotide sequence: TGTGCCAGCTCACCACCCCTGACAGGGGAGAGCTACGAGCAGTACTTC. Encoded protein: CASSPPLTGESYEQYF.

The chain recombines TRBV6-5 with TRBJ2-5, with 7 bases identical to TRBD2. CDR3 size: 15 residues. V shed 4 bases and J 4 bases; nucleotides not matched to a gene: 9. The V gene's germline CDR1 is MNHEY and CDR2 SVGAGI. CDR3 sequence reads: CASSFSTGGPETQYF. CDR3 bases: TGTGCCAGCAGTTTCTCCACGGGGGGACCAGAGACCCAGTACTTC.

The V call is TRBV18, the J call TRBJ2-2, with a possible D match to TRBD1 (5 bases). Trimming took off 0 bases at V and 7 bases at J, with 9 bases between the two ends. This CDR3 has 14 amino acids. In germline, CDR1 is KGHSH, CDR2 LQKENI. CDR3 nucleotide sequence: TGTGCCAGCTCACCACCCGCCAGGGTCGGGGAGCTGTTTTTT. Translating it yields CASSPPARVGELFF.

This clone was seen a single time. The rearrangement uses TRBV27 and TRBJ2-7, with 7 bases identical to TRBD2. The CDR3 totals 13 residues. V lost 2 bases, J lost 6 bases, and 4 bases stayed unmatched. CDR1 and CDR2 from the germline V gene are MNHEY and SMNVEV (reference sequence). CDR3 nucleotides: TGTGCCAGCAGTTTACCAGCGGGACGCGAGCAGTACTTC. Its protein is CASSLPAGREQYF.

The CDR3 here is CASSQGAEQFF. The CDR3 DNA reads TGTGCCAGCTCACAGGGTGCCGAGCAGTTCTTC. The genes are TRBV18 and TRBJ2-1; unclear D gene. There are 11 residues in the CDR3. The V gene's germline CDR1 is KGHSH and CDR2 LQKENI. V lost 4 bases and J lost 10, with 8 bases in between.

The gene calls are TRBV16 and TRBJ1-2; TRBD1 matches at 7 bases. CDR1 is KGHSY and CDR2 is FQNENV in the germline V gene. The length of the CDR3 is 14 residues. V shed 2 bases and J 4 bases; nucleotides not matched to a gene: 4. The CDR3 DNA reads TGTGCCAGCAGCCAAGGGACAGTTTCCTATGGCTACACCTTC. As protein: CASSQGTVSYGYTF.

This clone was recorded once. The CDR3 DNA is TGTGCCAGCTCGGCTTCGGGCGGGACCTACGAGCAGTACTTC. This codes for CASSASGGTYEQYF. The chain couples TRBV18 to TRBJ2-7; a weak D match, TRBD2 (6 bases). The CDR3 is made up of 14 amino acids. Germline CDR1 and CDR2: KGHSH and LQKENI. V lost 6 bases and J 2 bases, leaving 14 bases between the germline ends.

The chain is built from TRBV6-5 and TRBJ2-7; 9 bases are a match to TRBD1. This CDR3 is 13 amino acids long. Trimming at V came to 6 bases and at J to 4 bases, leaving 4 bases not matched to a gene. Germline V lookup: CDR1 MNHEY, CDR2 SVGAGI. The CDR3 bases are TGTGCCAGCAGCGGGACAGGGTTATACGAGCAGTACTTC. Protein sequence: CASSGTGLYEQYF.

The chain has TRBV30 and TRBJ2-1; D may be TRBD1 or TRBD2 (6 bases each). Deletions cut 3 bases from V and 4 bases from J, with 13 bases between. Germline values: CDR1 GTSNPN, CDR2 SVGIG (reference sequence). CDR3 size: 14 residues. This chain's CDR3 is CAWSLGGGYNEQFF. Here the CDR3 DNA reads TGTGCCTGGAGCCTAGGGGGAGGTTACAATGAGCAGTTCTTC.

The gene calls are TRBV6-6 and TRBJ2-7; 7 bases map to TRBD1. J lost 0 bases, V lost 2 bases, and 1 base had no gene match. Germline CDR1 reads MNHNY; CDR2 reads SVGAGI (reference sequence). This CDR3 has 14 residues. The chain's CDR3 is CASSYDRASYEQYF. CDR3 DNA: TGTGCCAGCAGTTACGACAGGGCCTCCTACGAGCAGTACTTC.